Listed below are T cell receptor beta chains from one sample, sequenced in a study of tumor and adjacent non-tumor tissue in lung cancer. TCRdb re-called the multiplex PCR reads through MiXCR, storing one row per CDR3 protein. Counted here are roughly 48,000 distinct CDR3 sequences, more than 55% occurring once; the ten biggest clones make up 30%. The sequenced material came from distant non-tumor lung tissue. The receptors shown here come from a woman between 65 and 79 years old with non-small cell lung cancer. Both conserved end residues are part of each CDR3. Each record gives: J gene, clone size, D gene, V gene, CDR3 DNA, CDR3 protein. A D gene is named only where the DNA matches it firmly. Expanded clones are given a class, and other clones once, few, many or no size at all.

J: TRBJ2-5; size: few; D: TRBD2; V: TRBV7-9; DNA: TGTGCCAGCAGTTCACCCGGACTAGCGGGACTAGAGACCCAGTACTTC; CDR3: CASSSPGLAGLETQYF
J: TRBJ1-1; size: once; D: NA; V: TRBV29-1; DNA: TGCAGCCCAAACTTGGGGCCCTCCAACACTGAAACTTTCTTT; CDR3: CSPNLGPSNTETFF
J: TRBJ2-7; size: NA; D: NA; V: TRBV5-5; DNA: TGTGACAGCAGATTAGGACTGGGGACGTCCTACGAGCAGTACTTC; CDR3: CDSRLGLGTSYEQYF
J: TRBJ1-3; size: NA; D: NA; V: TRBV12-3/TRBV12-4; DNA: TGTGCCAGCAGTGATGGACAGCGTGGAAGTACCATATATTTT; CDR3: CASSDGQRGSTIYF
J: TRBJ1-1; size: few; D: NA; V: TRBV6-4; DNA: TGTGCCAGCAGGGTCCGGGGGGACACTGAAGCTTTCTTT; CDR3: CASRVRGDTEAFF
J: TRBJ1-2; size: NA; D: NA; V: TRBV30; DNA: TGTGCCTGGAGTGACATTAACTATGGCTACATCTTC; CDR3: CAWSDINYGYIF
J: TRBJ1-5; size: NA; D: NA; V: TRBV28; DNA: TGTGCCAACACACAGGCGTGGGACAGCAATCAGCCCCAGCATTTT; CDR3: CANTQAWDSNQPQHF
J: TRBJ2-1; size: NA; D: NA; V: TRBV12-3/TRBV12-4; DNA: TGTGCCAGCAGTCCTCCCCCCCTGGCGGGTTTCTACAATGAGCGGTTCTTC; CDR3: CASSPPPLAGFYNERFF
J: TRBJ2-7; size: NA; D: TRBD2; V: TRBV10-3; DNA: TGTGGCATCAGTCCAACCGGGACGGGGGGCTACGAGCAGTACTTC; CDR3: CGISPTGTGGYEQYF
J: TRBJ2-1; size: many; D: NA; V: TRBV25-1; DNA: TGTGCCAGCAGTGGGCCTAGCTTCAATGAGCAGTTCTTC; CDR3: CASSGPSFNEQFF
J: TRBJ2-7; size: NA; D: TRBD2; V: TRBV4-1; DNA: TGCGTCAGCAGCAAACGACTAGCGGGAGAGGTGGACGAGCAGTACTTC; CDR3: CVSSKRLAGEVDEQYF
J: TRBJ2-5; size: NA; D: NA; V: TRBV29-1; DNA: TGCAGATGTAGGATCGGTGGGAACCAGTACTTC; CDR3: CRCRIGGNQYF
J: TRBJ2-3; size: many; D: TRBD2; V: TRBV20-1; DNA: TGCAGTGCCACACTAGCGAGCACAGATACGCAGTATTTT; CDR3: CSATLASTDTQYF
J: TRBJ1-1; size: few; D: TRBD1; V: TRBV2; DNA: TGTGCCAGCAGTGGACAGGGGGGAGGCACTGAAGCTTTCTTT; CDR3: CASSGQGGGTEAFF
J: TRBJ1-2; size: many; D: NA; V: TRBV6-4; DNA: TGTGCCAGCAGTGACGGGAGCTCAATCAGCGGCTACACCTTC; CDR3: CASSDGSSISGYTF
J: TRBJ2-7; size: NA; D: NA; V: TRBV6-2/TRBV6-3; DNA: TGTGCCAGCAGTTCCTCCCACGAGCAGTACTTC; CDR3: CASSSSHEQYF
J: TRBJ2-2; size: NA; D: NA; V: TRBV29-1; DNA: TGCAGCGTTGACATCGGGGAGACCTTTTTCGACGGGGAGCTGTTTTTT; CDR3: CSVDIGETFFDGELFF
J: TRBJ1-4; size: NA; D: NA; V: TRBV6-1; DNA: TGTGCCAGCAGTGAATATCGGGCGGAGCCCAATGAAATACTGTTTTTT; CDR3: CASSEYRAEPNEILFF
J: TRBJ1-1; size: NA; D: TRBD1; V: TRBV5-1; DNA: TGCGCCTGCAGCTTGGAATGGGGGGACAGTGAAGCTTTCTTT; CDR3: CACSLEWGDSEAFF
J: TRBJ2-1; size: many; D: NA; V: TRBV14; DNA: TGTGCCAGCAGCCAAGATTGGGGGTATGAGCAGTTCTTC; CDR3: CASSQDWGYEQFF
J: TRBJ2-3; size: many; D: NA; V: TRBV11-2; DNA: TGTGCCAGCAGCCCTCCGGGACTTGCGCGGGATACGCAGTATTTT; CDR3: CASSPPGLARDTQYF
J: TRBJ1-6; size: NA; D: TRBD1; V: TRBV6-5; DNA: TGTGCTGGCAGTCCGGGAGGGGGCAACTCCTCTAATTCACCCCTCCACTTT; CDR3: CAGSPGGGNSSNSPLHF
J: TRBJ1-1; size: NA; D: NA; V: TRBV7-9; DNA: TGTGCCAGCAGCTTAGGAGGGCGCCGCATTGAAGCTTTCTTT; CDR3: CASSLGGRRIEAFF
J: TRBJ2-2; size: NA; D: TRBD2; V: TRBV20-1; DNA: TGCAGTGCTAGAGTTAGCGGGGTTGCGCCCGGGGAGCTGTTTTTT; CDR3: CSARVSGVAPGELFF
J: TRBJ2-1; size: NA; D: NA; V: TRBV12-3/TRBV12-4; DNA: TGTGCCAGTCACGGGACTTGCGCCTACAACGAGCAGTTCTTC; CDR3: CASHGTCAYNEQFF
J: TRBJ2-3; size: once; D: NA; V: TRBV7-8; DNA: TGTGTCAGCAGCTCTTCAGATACTCAGTATTTT; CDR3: CVSSSSDTQYF
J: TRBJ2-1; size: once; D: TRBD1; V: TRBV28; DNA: TGTGCCAGAGGACTGAGGGACAGAACTTGCCACGAGCAGTTCTTC; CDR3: CARGLRDRTCHEQFF
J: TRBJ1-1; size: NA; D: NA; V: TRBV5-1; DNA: TGCGCCAGCAACTTCGACAGCGGGGCCACTGAAGCTTTCTTT; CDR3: CASNFDSGATEAFF
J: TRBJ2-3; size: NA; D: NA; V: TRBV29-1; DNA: TGCAGCGTTGAAGAGGCTTCAGATATACAGTATTTT; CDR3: CSVEEASDIQYF
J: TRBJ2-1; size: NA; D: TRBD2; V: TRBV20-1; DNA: TGCAGTGCTAGAGATTCTAAGGGGACTAGCCACAATGAGCAGTTCTTC; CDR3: CSARDSKGTSHNEQFF
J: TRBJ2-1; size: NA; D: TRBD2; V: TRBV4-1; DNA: TGCGCCAGCAGCCAAGAAGGGCTAGCGGGAGGGTACAATGAGTTGTTCTTC; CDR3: CASSQEGLAGGYNELFF
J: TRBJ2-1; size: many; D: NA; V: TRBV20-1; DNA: TGCAGTGCTAGTCTCAGCAATGAGCAGTTCTTC; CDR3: CSASLSNEQFF
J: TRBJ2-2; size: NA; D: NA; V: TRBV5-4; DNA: TGTGCCAGCAGCCCTAACACCGGGACGGGGAGCACCGGGAAGCTGTTTTTT; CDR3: CASSPNTGTGSTGKLFF
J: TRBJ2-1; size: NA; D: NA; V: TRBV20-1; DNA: TGCAGTGCTAGAGATGACGCTGGAGTTTACAATGAGCAGTTCTTC; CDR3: CSARDDAGVYNEQFF
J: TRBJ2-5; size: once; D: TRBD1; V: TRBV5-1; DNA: TGCGCCAGTAGCCGGGACAGCCGAGAGACCCAGTACTTC; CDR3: CASSRDSRETQYF
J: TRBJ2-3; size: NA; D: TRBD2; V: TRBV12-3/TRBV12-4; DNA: TGTGCCAACAGTTTATGGCTAGCGGGAGAGGATACGCAATATTTT; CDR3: CANSLWLAGEDTQYF
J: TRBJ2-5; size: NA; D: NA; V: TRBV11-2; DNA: TGTGCCATCAGCTTAGATCGGGGCAGGCCGGAAGAGACCCAGTACTTC; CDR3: CAISLDRGRPEETQYF
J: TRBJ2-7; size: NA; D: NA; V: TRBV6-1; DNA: TGTGCCAGCAGTTACACCCGGGACAAAACCTACGAGCAGTATTTC; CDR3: CASSYTRDKTYEQYF
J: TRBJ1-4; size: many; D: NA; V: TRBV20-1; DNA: TGCAGTGCTCGATTACAGGAAAAACTGTTTTTT; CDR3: CSARLQEKLFF
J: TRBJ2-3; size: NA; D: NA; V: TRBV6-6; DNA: TGTGTCAGCAGTTACTGGGGAGAGAGCACAGATACGAAGTATTTT; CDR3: CVSSYWGESTDTKYF